The 32 T cell receptor beta chains below were found in one sample sequenced in a study of Ad26.COV2.S vaccination and SARS-CoV-2 variants. As for treatment: some 19 received Ad26.COV2.S at low or high dose, single or two shots; roughly five received placebo; per-sample allocation not given. Sampling took place 63 days after the first vaccine or placebo injection. The method was immunoSEQ multiplex PCR; TCRdb's version includes in-frame clones alone and lacks a portion of them. Here the sample spans hundreds of thousands of clones, about 90% being singletons. Sample: peripheral blood, taken in a trial of Ad26.COV2.S vaccine versus placebo. These receptors were obtained from a person between 18 and 65 years old who received the Ad26.COV2.S COVID-19 vaccine or a placebo.

The genes are TRBV12-3 or TRBV12-4 and TRBJ1-5; the D is unclear. CDR3 length equals 13 residues. V dropped 3 bases and J dropped 5 bases, with 8 bases sitting between them. The CDR3 protein is CASSLGRHQPQHF. CDR3 bases: TGTGCCAGCAGTTTGGGCAGGCATCAGCCCCAGCATTTT.

This sequence joins TRBV4-3 and TRBJ2-7, with D perhaps TRBD1 or TRBD2 (7 bases each). The CDR3 runs 15 residues. V shed 4 bases and J shed 6 bases, with 19 bases lying between them. Germline values: CDR1 LGHNA, CDR2 YSLEER. This CDR3 reads CASSPEAGGVLEQYF. In nucleotides, the CDR3 is TGCGCCAGCAGCCCTGAGGCAGGGGGGGTTCTCGAGCAGTACTTC.

This rearrangement joins TRBV19 to TRBJ2-5; D is perhaps TRBD2 (6 bases). Germline values: CDR1 LNHDA, CDR2 SQIVND (reference sequence). Trimming pared 5 bases from V and 4 bases from J, leaving 14 bases between. This CDR3 region has 14 residues. The CDR3 sequence is CASSVAGRAETQYF. The CDR3 bases are TGTGCCAGTAGTGTGGCGGGAAGGGCAGAGACCCAGTACTTC.

The CDR3 sequence: CASSLKETQYF. CDR3 nucleotides: TGTGCCAGCAGTCTAAAAGAGACCCAGTACTTC. This rearrangement joins TRBV11-1 to TRBJ2-5; D not certain. Trimming removed 6 bases at V and 3 bases at J, with 5 bases between. CDR3 length equals 11 residues. CDR1 is SGHAT and CDR2 is FQDESV in the germline V gene (reference sequence).

The chain has TRBV6-4 and TRBJ2-7, with 7 bases lining up with TRBD2. The germline V gene has CDR1 MRHNA and CDR2 SNTAGT. This CDR3 has 14 amino acids. J gave up 11 bases and V 3 bases, and 13 bases lay outside the gene matches. The CDR3: CASSETGGGGRKYF. The CDR3 region has the DNA TGTGCCAGCAGTGAAACCGGTGGGGGGGGTAGGAAGTACTTC.

The gene calls are TRBV6-5 and TRBJ2-6; D gene ambiguous. V shed 5 bases and J shed 0 bases, with 5 bases lying between them. CDR1 and CDR2 from the germline V gene are MNHEY and SVGAGI. This CDR3 spans 14 amino acids. The CDR3 loop is CASSKSSGANVLTF. CDR3 sequence (DNA): TGTGCCAGCAGTAAGAGCTCTGGGGCCAACGTCCTGACTTTC.

This clone has a handful of counts. The rearrangement uses TRBV10-1 and TRBJ2-3, with no clear D. CDR3 length equals 11 residues. Looked up from germline, CDR1 is WNHNN and CDR2 is SYGVQD (reference sequence). The V and J ends lost 3 bases and 5 bases respectively, with 3 bases between them. DNA for the CDR3: TGCGCCAGCAGTGAAGGAGATACGCAGTATTTT. Translating it yields CASSEGDTQYF.

The chain combines TRBV5-1 with TRBJ2-7, with 8 positions matching TRBD2. V trimming: 3 bases; J trimming: 6 bases; junction bases outside the gene matches: 11. The CDR3 runs to 15 residues. CDR1 SGHRS and CDR2 YFSETQ come from the germline V gene. DNA of the CDR3: TGCGCCAGCAGCTCCCAGCATAGCGGGATAGGCGAGCAGTACTTC. Protein product: CASSSQHSGIGEQYF.

The chain is built from TRBV18 and TRBJ2-7; tentatively, D is TRBD1 (6 bases). Germline V gives CDR1 KGHSH, CDR2 LQKENI. The V end lost 6 bases, the J end lost 3 bases, and 15 bases lay between the germline ends. The CDR3 has 14 amino acids. The CDR3 region is CASSPGQFVYEQYF. The CDR3 nucleotides are TGTGCCAGCTCCCCCGGACAGTTCGTCTACGAGCAGTACTTC.

This clone was recorded only once. V usage is TRBV9 and J usage is TRBJ1-2; D remains ambiguous. Per the germline V gene, CDR1 is SGDLS and CDR2 is YYNGEE. V lost 5 bases and J 4 bases, leaving 15 bases between the germline ends. CDR3 length: 14 amino acids. CDR3 sequence (DNA): TGTGCCAGCAGTCCCTTCGACACGGCCTATGGCTACACCTTC. Translated, it gives CASSPFDTAYGYTF.

V usage is TRBV15 and J usage is TRBJ1-4; D is uncertain. V lost 6 bases to trimming and J lost 5 bases, with 16 bases between them. The length of the CDR3 is 15 residues. The germline V gene encodes CDR1 LNHNV and CDR2 YYDKDF (reference sequence). CDR3 nucleotides: TGTGCCACCAGTGATCGACGGTTGCCCAATGAAAAACTGTTTTTT. Translating gives CATSDRRLPNEKLFF.

This sequence joins TRBV30 and TRBJ1-4; D possibly corresponds to TRBD1 (6 bases). V lost 6 bases and J 0 bases, leaving 11 bases between the germline ends. CDR3 length: 14 amino acids. The germline gives CDR1 GTSNPN, CDR2 SVGIG (reference sequence). The CDR3 loop reads CACPGAPTNEKLFF. The CDR3 DNA sequence: TGTGCCTGCCCGGGGGCTCCAACTAATGAAAAACTGTTTTTT.

In regard to this clone: The same CDR3 also results from other DNA sequences found in this sample. The rearrangement joins TRBV9 to TRBJ2-7; TRBD1 agrees at 7 bases. The CDR3 is 14 residues long. The junction had 1 base not matched to a gene; V was cut back by 0 bases and J by 1 base. Germline assignment: CDR1 SGDLS and CDR2 YYNGEE. CDR3 sequence (DNA): TGTGCCAGCAGCGTAGGGGGACAGTCCTACGAGCAGTACTTC. Protein product: CASSVGGQSYEQYF.

The chain has TRBV27 and TRBJ1-4, with D possibly being TRBD1 (5 bases). Trimming pared 6 bases from V and 8 bases from J, leaving 16 bases between. The CDR3 runs to 14 residues. Germline V gene data show CDR1 as MNHEY and CDR2 as SMNVEV (reference sequence). The CDR3, as DNA: TGTGCCAGCAGGTCGCAGGGAAAAGCCGAAAAACTGTTTTTT. The encoded protein is CASRSQGKAEKLFF.

This rearrangement joins TRBV7-9 to TRBJ2-7; D not resolved. The germline V and J ends were trimmed by 1 base and 4 bases, with 8 bases remaining between them. CDR1 is SEHNR, CDR2 FQNEAQ, per germline (reference sequence). The CDR3 totals 13 residues. Here the CDR3 DNA reads TGTGCCAGCAGCTTAGGGGCAGTATACGAGCAGTACTTC. Translating it yields CASSLGAVYEQYF.

This chain connects TRBV12-5 to TRBJ1-1; 7 bases agree with TRBD1. Unmatched junction bases numbered 10, after V lost 4 bases and J lost 5 bases. This CDR3 contains 15 residues. Looked up from germline, CDR1 is LGHNT and CDR2 is FRNRAP. The CDR3 reads CASGSEQGLGTEAFF. In DNA form, the CDR3 reads TGTGCTAGTGGTTCAGAACAGGGGTTAGGGACTGAAGCTTTCTTT.

The gene calls are TRBV5-1 and TRBJ1-1; 7 bases are shared with TRBD1. Germline CDR1 is SGHRS and CDR2 is YFSETQ. This CDR3 contains 15 residues. The ends lost 3 bases at V and 0 bases at J; junction bases unmatched: 5. The CDR3 reads CASSWGTVVNTEAFF. The CDR3 coding sequence is TGCGCCAGCAGCTGGGGGACAGTAGTGAACACTGAAGCTTTCTTT.

The V gene is TRBV11-2, the J gene TRBJ1-3; D might be TRBD1 (6 bases). The CDR3 loop spans 15 amino acids. Germline CDR1 and CDR2: SGHAT and FQNNGV. Trimming pared 8 bases from V and 0 bases from J, leaving 14 bases between. The CDR3 loop is CASGPQGLSGNTIYF. The CDR3, as DNA: TGTGCCAGCGGACCACAGGGCCTCTCTGGAAACACCATATATTTT.

The chain joins TRBV21-1 to TRBJ2-2; the listed D gene, TRBD1, was not tested against the DNA. TRBV21-1 is classified as a pseudogene. The CDR3 has 14 amino acids. CDR3 sequence (DNA): TGTGCCAGCGTCCCCAGGGCGCACACCGGGGAGCTGTTTTTT. This gives the protein CASVPRAHTGELFF.

The chain links TRBV6-5 to TRBJ1-1; TRBD1 matches at 7 bases. The CDR3 loop spans 16 amino acids. Germline CDR1 and CDR2: MNHEY and SVGAGI. V lost 0 bases, J lost 4 bases, and 8 bases stayed unmatched. CDR3 sequence (DNA): TGTGCCAGCAGTTACTCAGAGGGGGCGGGATCCACTGAAGCTTTCTTT. The encoded protein is CASSYSEGAGSTEAFF.

J is TRBJ1-2 and V is TRBV6-5, with unresolved D. Germline lookup yields CDR1 MNHEY and CDR2 SVGAGI. V was shortened by 6 bases and J by 4 bases, with 12 bases between the two germline ends. The CDR3 contains 13 residues. The CDR3 loop is CASRSPGSYGYTF. As DNA, the CDR3 is TGTGCCAGCAGGAGCCCAGGATCCTATGGCTACACCTTC.

CDR3 sequence (DNA): TGTGCCAGCAGCTATGGACTAGCGTACACAGATACGCAGTATTTT. Translation: CASSYGLAYTDTQYF. The chain couples TRBV11-2 to TRBJ2-3, with 9 positions matching TRBD2. The CDR3 runs to 15 residues. CDR1 SGHAT and CDR2 FQNNGV come from the germline V gene. Germline trimming cut 4 bases from V and 2 bases from J; bases unmatched to any gene: 4.

The chain uses TRBV6-5 and TRBJ1-1; D not resolved. The CDR3 runs 12 residues. Germline CDR1 MNHEY, CDR2 SVGAGI. The ends were cut back, 6 bases at V and 5 bases at J, with 10 bases in the middle. CDR3 loop: CASSDTVTEAFF. In DNA form, the CDR3 reads TGTGCCAGCAGCGATACAGTAACTGAAGCTTTCTTT.

J is TRBJ2-5 and V is TRBV7-9; perhaps TRBD1 as D (6 bases). Germline V gives CDR1 SEHNR, CDR2 FQNEAQ (reference sequence). The CDR3 runs 14 residues. V lost 3 bases to trimming and J lost 0 bases, with 8 bases between them. CDR3 bases: TGTGCCAGCAGCTTGGACAGCCACCAAGAGACCCAGTACTTC. This sequence encodes CASSLDSHQETQYF.

The chain combines TRBV18 with TRBJ2-5; D is unresolved. The CDR3 spans 12 residues. Germline V lookup: CDR1 KGHSH, CDR2 LQKENI. V was cut by 10 bases and J by 0 bases, with 9 bases left in between. In nucleotides, the CDR3 is TGTGCCACAAATCGTTACCAAGAGACCCAGTACTTC. Amino acids: CATNRYQETQYF.

The chain combines TRBV29-1 with TRBJ2-7; D perhaps matches TRBD1 (6 bases). Germline V gives CDR1 SQVTM, CDR2 ANQGSEA. V was clipped by 7 bases and J by 4 bases, with 17 bases between them. This CDR3 has 13 amino acids. CDR3 loop: CSASGVLGYEQYF. DNA of the CDR3: TGCAGCGCTTCAGGGGTTTTGGGTTACGAGCAGTACTTC.

This chain connects TRBV3-1 (or the pseudogene TRBV3-2) to TRBJ2-3, with 12 bases that match TRBD2. The trim removed 4 bases at V and 7 bases at J, leaving 6 bases unmatched. There are 15 residues in the CDR3. Germline V gives CDR1 LGHDT, CDR2 YNNKEL (reference sequence). Here the CDR3 DNA reads TGTGCCAGCAGCCTCGCTAGCGGGGGGGCGCATACGCAGTATTTT. Amino acids: CASSLASGGAHTQYF.

This clone is a singleton in its sample. The J gene is TRBJ1-1, the V gene TRBV3-1 (or the pseudogene TRBV3-2), with a possible D match to TRBD1 (5 bases). Germline CDR1 is LGHDT and CDR2 is YNNKEL (reference sequence). The V gene lost 0 bases and the J gene lost 5 bases, with 16 bases spanning the gap. The CDR3 has 16 residues. DNA of the CDR3: TGTGCCAGCAGCCAAGATCAGATTGGGGCGCGAACTGAAGCTTTCTTT. Translating it yields CASSQDQIGARTEAFF.

This clone was observed a few times. V is TRBV4-2 and J is TRBJ2-7; 9 positions agree with TRBD2. The CDR3 totals 17 residues. V gave up 0 bases and J gave up 0 bases; unmatched junction bases: 6. Germline V gives CDR1 LGHNA, CDR2 YNFKEQ. CDR3 DNA: TGTGCCAGCAGCCAAGATTATAGCGGGGGAGTCTCCTACGAGCAGTACTTC. Its protein product is CASSQDYSGGVSYEQYF.

This clone was counted once. The chain uses TRBV12-3 or TRBV12-4 and TRBJ1-3; D is undetermined. V lost 6 bases, J lost 9 bases, and 9 bases lay in between. The CDR3 is 11 residues long. The CDR3 bases are TGTGCCAGCAGCCCCGCCGGCACCATATATTTT. It encodes CASSPAGTIYF.

A remark on this clone: The junction differs from germline at one of its ends, possibly a read error. This CDR3 reads CGGVEGNTIYF. The CDR3 DNA follows: TGCGGGGGGGTGGAGGGAAACACCATATATTTT. The V and J genes are TRBV6-5 and TRBJ1-3; TRBD1 might be the D (5 bases). Germline CDR1 reads MNHEY; CDR2 reads SVGAGI. The CDR3 extends over 11 amino acids.

The chain carries TRBV5-6 and TRBJ2-3, with 8 bases that match TRBD1. V shed 2 bases and J 1 base; nucleotides not matched to a gene: 6. This CDR3 contains 16 residues. Germline V gene data show CDR1 as SGHDT and CDR2 as YYEEEE. This CDR3 is CASSLGQGWGTDTQYF. As DNA, the CDR3 is TGTGCCAGCAGCTTAGGACAGGGTTGGGGCACAGATACGCAGTATTTT. Complete variable domain (other parts from reference TRBV5-6 and TRBJ2-3): DAGVTQSPTHLIKTRGQQVTLRCSPKSGHDTVSWYQQALGQGPQFIFQYYEEEERQRGNFPDRFSGHQFPNYSSELNVNALLLGDSALYLCASSLGQGWGTDTQYFGPGTRLTVL.